This T cell receptor beta chain was found in a study of shared clonotypes between healthy human individuals. Study-wide background: CD4 naive and memory got three plates each, CD8 naive two, CD8 memory one.

Study-level points and caveats: For naive CD4 cells, approximately 4.7% of clonotypes were shared across a handful of donors.

For this clone: Its antigen is not known.

The CDR3 totals 14 residues. CDR1 is MNHNS, CDR2 SASEGT, per germline. Trimming removed 5 bases from V and 2 bases from J, with 12 bases in between. Method: immunoSEQ multiplex PCR; TCRdb's copy keeps in-frame clones and lacks some. The sample records hundreds of thousands of clones, roughly 97% being singletons. The rearrangement joins TRBV6-1 to TRBJ1-2; D ambiguous. This sequence was found in a woman in her 30s in good health. Material for sequencing was naive CD4+ T cells sorted from blood. The subset was: CD45RA+ positively selected. CDR3 sequence reads: CASSSTSQNYGYTF. Here the CDR3 DNA reads TGTGCCAGCAGTTCAACCAGCCAGAACTATGGCTACACCTTC.